The 9 T cell receptor beta chains presented below share a single source sample, sequenced in a study of blood T cell repertoires in COVID-19 (dated by TCRdb to 2018 to 2021). Receptor amplification or capture employed the immunoSEQ multiplex PCR assay. The clones in this table, taken by TCRdb from immuneACCESS, are in-frame only. Not every clone is retained; where verified, under half of the shortfall comes from an unresolved V gene, and the cause of the rest is unknown. The sample has nearly 200,000 clones on record, approximately 84% of them singletons. The top ten constitute 4.5% to 5.5% of the sample. Specimen: peripheral blood. All receptors come from a woman aged 65 to 85 with active or convalescent COVID-19.

The rearrangement links TRBV18 to TRBJ1-2; 10 bases map to TRBD1. CDR1 and CDR2 from the germline V gene are KGHSH and LQKENI. V shed 8 bases, J shed 4 bases, and the junction held 4 bases outside the gene matches. This CDR3 comprises 13 residues. The CDR3 DNA reads TGTGCCAGCCAAGGGGACAGGGGCTATGGCTACACCTTC. It encodes CASQGDRGYGYTF.

The chain couples TRBV28 to TRBJ1-1; 7 bases agree with TRBD1. The CDR3 sequence is 13 residues long. CDR1 and CDR2 from the germline V gene are MDHEN and SYDVKM. The J segment lost 1 base and the V segment lost 6 bases, leaving 2 bases of the junction unmatched. The CDR3 is CASSGTENTEAFF. The CDR3 region has the DNA TGTGCCAGCAGCGGGACAGAGAACACTGAAGCTTTCTTT.

The chain's CDR3 is CASSFQRGNDQETQYF. The CDR3 DNA follows: TGTGCCAGCAGCTTCCAACGCGGGAACGACCAAGAGACCCAGTACTTC. V gene TRBV5-4 combines with J gene TRBJ2-5; TRBD2 might be the D (6 bases). This CDR3 is built from 16 residues. Trimming took off 2 bases at V and 0 bases at J, with 14 bases between the two ends. The germline CDR1 and CDR2 sequences are SGHNT and YYREEE (reference sequence).

To note about this clone: The same CDR3 arises from other DNA sequences in this sample as well. The V and J genes are TRBV2 and TRBJ1-2, with 8 positions matching TRBD1. After removal of 6 bases from V and 1 base from J, the junction contained 1 base not matched to a gene. The CDR3 is 13 residues long. Looked up from germline, CDR1 is SNHLY and CDR2 is FYNNEI. The CDR3 DNA reads TGTGCCAGCAGCGGACAGGGTAACTATGGCTACACCTTC. It translates to CASSGQGNYGYTF.

The rearrangement links TRBV5-6 to TRBJ2-2; D not certain. The CDR3 runs 16 residues. CDR1 SGHDT and CDR2 YYEEEE come from the germline V gene. Trimming shortened V by 0 bases and J by 4 bases, and 13 bases separated the two germline ends. For the CDR3, the DNA is TGTGCCAGCAGCTTGGGTCTTCAGGCCCTCACCGGGGAGCTGTTTTTT. Its translation: CASSLGLQALTGELFF.

This sequence joins TRBV6-1 and TRBJ2-7; the match to TRBD2 covers 8 bases. V lost 2 bases and J lost 5; bases outside the gene matches: 8. This CDR3 is 15 amino acids long. Germline-derived CDR1 and CDR2 are MNHNS and SASEGT. CDR3 amino acids: CASSERAGGPNEQYF. The CDR3 coding sequence is TGTGCCAGCAGTGAAAGGGCGGGAGGCCCCAACGAGCAGTACTTC.

This rearrangement joins TRBV6-5 to TRBJ2-5; perhaps TRBD2 as D (5 bases). The CDR3 consists of 13 residues. The V end was cut by 6 bases, the J end by 3 bases, with 11 bases between. Germline CDR1 and CDR2: MNHEY and SVGAGI. CDR3: CASSDKAEETQYF. CDR3 bases: TGTGCCAGCAGCGACAAAGCGGAAGAGACCCAGTACTTC.

The V and J genes are TRBV18 and TRBJ2-4, with TRBD1 matching 7 bases. This CDR3 comprises 17 residues. Germline lookup yields CDR1 KGHSH and CDR2 LQKENI. V dropped 3 bases and J dropped 1; count of bases not matched to a gene: 9. CDR3 sequence (DNA): TGTGCCAGCTCACCTATTCCAACCAGGGGGGCCAAAAACATTCAGTACTTC. The encoded protein is CASSPIPTRGAKNIQYF.

The V call is TRBV4-1, the J call TRBJ2-1, with TRBD2 identical over 9 bases. Germline V CDR1 and CDR2: MGHRA, YSYEKL. The length of the CDR3 is 17 residues. The junction had 15 bases not matched to a gene; V was cut back by 4 bases and J by 8 bases. CDR3 sequence (DNA): TGCGCCAGCAGCCTTATCCATATTAGCGGGAGTAGTTATGAGCAGTTCTTC. The encoded protein is CASSLIHISGSSYEQFF.